This TCR beta chain was documented in a study of blood T cell repertoires in COVID-19. Some clones are missing from TCRdb's copy, which holds only in-frame ones; the method was immunoSEQ multiplex PCR. The table records approximately 500,000 clones, about 89% of them present only once. Sequences were obtained from peripheral blood. This clonotype was sampled from a woman in her fifties or sixties with COVID-19, enrolled during active disease.

The CDR3 coding sequence is TGCGCCAGCAGCTTAGGACAGAATTCACCCCTCCACTTT. Translated, it gives CASSLGQNSPLHF. This chain connects TRBV5-1 to TRBJ1-6; a weak D match, TRBD1 (6 bases). Trimming removed 2 bases at V and 7 bases at J, with 7 bases between. The length of the CDR3 is 13 residues. Germline V gives CDR1 SGHRS, CDR2 YFSETQ. Filled out from reference TRBV5-1 and TRBJ1-6, the complete variable domain reads KAGVTQTPRYLIKTRGQQVTLSCSPISGHRSVSWYQQTPGQGLQFLFEYFSETQRNKGNFPGRFSGRQFSNSRSEMNVSTLELGDSALYLCASSLGQNSPLHFGNGTRLTVT.